The T cell receptor (beta chain) described here comes from a study of T cells in Graves' hyperthyroidism and ophthalmopathy. Findings and limits, study-wide: Ophthalmopathy got predicted by the model a median 6.5 months before its onset.

In making diagnoses, clinical symptoms, serum thyroxine and TRAb, thyroid ultrasound and orbital computed tomography were all used. This clonotype has at least ten counts. Its specificity is unknown. The germline V and J ends were trimmed by 4 bases and 12 bases, with 18 bases remaining between them. Germline V CDR1 and CDR2: LNHNV, YYDKDF (reference sequence). CDR3 size: 13 residues. TCR beta CDR3 regions were amplified from RNA. A set of HTBI primers served as the primers for a first-round RT-PCR of the TCR CDR3. TCRdb re-analysed the multiplex PCR reads in MiXCR, keeping a single row per CDR3 protein. The sample has hundreds of thousands of distinct CDR3 sequences, roughly 14% seen once.

Sequencing was carried out using blood. The chain couples TRBV15 to TRBJ1-1; D not certain. The receptor's source is a man between 18 and 35 years old with Graves' ophthalmopathy. The CDR3 loop reads CATSILLAVQSFF. CDR3 coding DNA: TGTGCCACCAGCATCCTACTCGCGGTTCAGTCTTTCTTT.